The 14 T cell receptor beta chains below were found in one sample sequenced in a study of beta chain features in type 1 diabetes. General study findings and limits: Within each of all four CD4+ subsets, Type 1 diabetes patients had TCRB CDR3s that were moderately but significantly shorter.

Their antigen targets remain unknown. As every portion of the isolated RNA was reverse transcribed, the sequencing read expressed TCRB transcripts. Data came from immunoSEQ multiplex PCR; TCRdb stores just in-frame clones and leaves some out. The sample lists more than 250,000 clones, about a fifth occurring once. Material for sequencing was naive CD4+ T cells from blood. These receptors came from a woman aged 40 to 50 with type 1 diabetes.

This chain links TRBV14 with TRBJ2-5, with D perhaps matching TRBD2 (6 bases). The germline gives CDR1 SGHDN, CDR2 FVKESK. The CDR3 is 15 residues long. V lost 5 bases and J 0 bases, leaving 13 bases between the germline ends. DNA for the CDR3: TGTGCCAGCAGCGCCGGGACTTGGTACCAAGAGACCCAGTACTTC. It specifies CASSAGTWYQETQYF.

This clone was counted between two and nine times. V gene TRBV29-1 combines with J gene TRBJ2-1; tentative D call: TRBD2 (6 bases). The CDR3 covers 12 residues. Looked up from germline, CDR1 is SQVTM and CDR2 is ANQGSEA. V lost 2 bases and J lost 7, with 9 bases in between. The CDR3 loop is CSVESAGNEQFF. The CDR3 DNA follows: TGCAGCGTTGAAAGTGCGGGGAATGAGCAGTTCTTC.

This rearrangement joins TRBV6-5 to TRBJ2-1; 8 bases agree with TRBD2. Germline V gene sequence: CDR1 MNHEY, CDR2 SVGAGI. V was pared by 6 bases and J by 3 bases, with 7 bases of the junction left unmatched. This CDR3 spans 15 amino acids. The CDR3 protein is CASRRGGTVYNEQFF. CDR3 nucleotides: TGTGCCAGCAGACGCGGGGGGACCGTCTACAATGAGCAGTTCTTC.

This clone was seen only a few times. The J gene is TRBJ2-7, the V gene TRBV27, with D unresolved. The CDR3 has 13 residues. V lost 6 bases to trimming and J lost 2 bases, with 11 bases between them. Per germline, CDR1 MNHEY and CDR2 SMNVEV (reference sequence). DNA for the CDR3: TGTGCCAGCAGACCCAGTTATGCCTACGAGCAGTACTTC. Protein sequence: CASRPSYAYEQYF.

The V gene is TRBV4-2, the J gene TRBJ2-1; 10 bases line up with TRBD2. Trimming cost V 3 bases and J 8 bases; bases outside gene matches: 13. The CDR3 consists of 17 residues. Germline V gene sequence: CDR1 LGHNA, CDR2 YNFKEQ. In DNA, the CDR3 is TGTGCCAGCAGCCACGCTGAGGGGGCTAGCGGGAGTTATGAGCAGTTCTTC. This sequence encodes CASSHAEGASGSYEQFF.

This clone has more than one count but fewer than ten. This chain joins TRBV5-1 and TRBJ2-7, with D possibly matching TRBD1 (6 bases). V shed 5 bases and J shed 6 bases, with 12 bases lying between them. This CDR3 spans 12 amino acids. The V gene's germline CDR1 is SGHRS and CDR2 YFSETQ. This CDR3 is CASSRDIGEQYF. CDR3 bases: TGCGCCAGCAGTCGGGACATTGGCGAGCAGTACTTC.

The chain couples TRBV9 to TRBJ1-1; D possibly corresponds to TRBD1 (5 bases). CDR1 is SGDLS and CDR2 is YYNGEE in the germline V gene. Trimming shortened V by 4 bases and J by 7 bases, and 17 bases separated the two germline ends. CDR3 length: 14 amino acids. The CDR3 coding sequence is TGTGCCAGCAGCCCCCAAGGGACTTTGGATGAAGCTTTCTTT. Residues: CASSPQGTLDEAFF. The variable domain in full, with the rest retrieved from reference TRBV9 and TRBJ1-1, is DSGVTQTPKHLITATGQRVTLRCSPRSGDLSVYWYQQSLDQGLQFLIQYYNGEERAKGNILERFSAQQFPDLHSELNLSSLELGDSALYFCASSPQGTLDEAFFGQGTRLTVV.

The rearrangement uses TRBV18 and TRBJ2-4; D possibly corresponds to TRBD2 (5 bases). CDR3 length equals 13 residues. Germline V gene lookup returns CDR1 KGHSH and CDR2 LQKENI. The V end lost 3 bases, the J end lost 6 bases, and 9 bases lay between the germline ends. In DNA form, the CDR3 reads TGTGCCAGCTCACCCGAACTAGTAAACATTCAGTACTTC. It yields the protein CASSPELVNIQYF.

The chain joins TRBV5-1 to TRBJ2-7; a possible D gene is TRBD2 (6 bases). Trimming cost V 7 bases and J 0 bases, with 14 bases left between them. Germline V CDR1 and CDR2: SGHRS, YFSETQ. The CDR3 consists of 14 residues. The CDR3 nucleotides read TGCGCCAGCTCGGGGGACGGGAGCTCCTACGAGCAGTACTTC. It codes for CASSGDGSSYEQYF.

This chain joins TRBV30 and TRBJ2-7, with D hard to call. The germline CDR1 and CDR2 sequences are GTSNPN and SVGIG (reference sequence). The CDR3 covers 11 residues. V was clipped by 0 bases and J by 5 bases, with 5 bases between them. CDR3 DNA: TGTGCCTGGAGTGTCTACCACGAGCAGTACTTC. Residues: CAWSVYHEQYF.

This rearrangement joins TRBV5-1 to TRBJ2-5, with TRBD1 matching 9 bases. Germline CDR1 and CDR2: SGHRS and YFSETQ. J lost 5 bases, V lost 4 bases, and 9 bases had no gene match. The CDR3 extends over 15 amino acids. DNA of the CDR3: TGCGCCAGCAGCCCCGGGACAGGGAAAAGGGAGACCCAGTACTTC. Its translation is CASSPGTGKRETQYF.

This clone appeared a few times. The chain links TRBV2 to TRBJ2-1; TRBD1 matches at 8 bases. With V trimmed by 6 bases and J by 2 bases, 3 bases remained unmatched. CDR3 length equals 14 residues. Germline assignment: CDR1 SNHLY and CDR2 FYNNEI. This CDR3 reads CASRGDRTYNEQFF. The CDR3 DNA reads as TGTGCCAGCAGGGGGGACAGGACCTACAATGAGCAGTTCTTC.

This clone was picked up a small number of times. V is TRBV28 and J is TRBJ2-7, with a tentative D call TRBD1 (8 bases). Per germline, CDR1 MDHEN and CDR2 SYDVKM. The length of the CDR3 is 14 residues. V shed 8 bases and J shed 4 bases, with 18 bases lying between them. The CDR3 loop reads CASGQQGGGYEQYF. CDR3 nucleotide sequence: TGTGCCAGCGGACAACAGGGGGGGGGATACGAGCAGTACTTC. Based on the CDR3 plus reference TRBV28 and TRBJ2-7, the full variable domain is DVKVTQSSRYLVKRTGEKVFLECVQDMDHENMFWYRQDPGLGLRLIYFSYDVKMKEKGDIPEGYSVSREKKERFSLILESASTNQTSMYLCASGQQGGGYEQYFGPGTRLTVT.

This clone was picked up a small number of times. V gene TRBV11-2 combines with J gene TRBJ2-4, with D possibly being TRBD1 (5 bases). The V gene's germline CDR1 is SGHAT and CDR2 FQNNGV. This CDR3 has 12 amino acids. V was trimmed by 5 bases and J by 8 bases, leaving 10 bases between them. The CDR3 loop is CASSTDSDIQYF. The CDR3 bases are TGTGCCAGCAGCACAGACAGCGACATTCAGTACTTC.